The 9 T cell receptor beta chains presented below share a single source sample, sequenced in a study of blood T cell repertoires in COVID-19. Assay used: immunoSEQ multiplex PCR; TCRdb lists only in-frame clones, some missing. The top ten clones hold roughly 2% of a sample with 280,000 or so clones, over 75% of them seen once. The sample comprised PBMCs or T cells enriched from blood (not recorded which). The receptor source for this set is a man aged 25 to 40 who had recovered from COVID-19.

The chain links TRBV5-1 to TRBJ1-3; TRBD1 matches 9 bases. With 0 bases clipped from V and 2 bases from J, the junction kept 6 bases outside the gene matches. Germline CDR1 reads SGHRS; CDR2 reads YFSETQ. The CDR3 totals 17 residues. The DNA of the CDR3 is TGCGCCAGCAGCTTGGGACGGGGACAGGGTCCTGGAAACACCATATATTTT. Encoded protein: CASSLGRGQGPGNTIYF.

This rearrangement joins TRBV11-3 to TRBJ2-2, with D unresolved. Germline CDR1 reads SGHNT; CDR2 reads YENEEA. This CDR3 has 13 residues. Trimming pared 5 bases from V and 7 bases from J, leaving 11 bases between. CDR3 in amino acids: CASSARFGGELFF. The CDR3 DNA sequence: TGTGCCAGCAGCGCCCGGTTCGGCGGGGAGCTGTTTTTT.

This clone showed up just a few times. The V gene is TRBV27, the J gene TRBJ2-1; 7 bases line up with TRBD2. CDR3 length: 12 amino acids. J was trimmed by 6 bases and V by 10 bases; bases with no gene match: 6. Germline CDR1 reads MNHEY; CDR2 reads SMNVEV (reference sequence). CDR3 protein: CATRLASNEQFF. The DNA of the CDR3 is TGTGCCACCAGACTAGCAAGCAATGAGCAGTTCTTC.

J is TRBJ1-6 and V is TRBV5-4; 11 bases fit TRBD1. The trim removed 5 bases at V and 4 bases at J, leaving 5 bases unmatched. Germline-derived CDR1 and CDR2 are SGHNT and YYREEE (reference sequence). The CDR3 length is 16 residues. The CDR3 loop reads CASRSGDRGYNSPLHF. The DNA for the CDR3 is TGTGCCAGCAGGAGTGGGGACAGGGGGTATAATTCACCCCTCCACTTT.

The chain uses TRBV6-5 and TRBJ2-1, with 9 bases lining up with TRBD2. V dropped 6 bases and J dropped 8; count of bases not matched to a gene: 5. Germline assignment: CDR1 MNHEY and CDR2 SVGAGI. The CDR3 contains 13 residues. CDR3 residues: CASRRGGGHEQFF. Written as DNA, the CDR3 is TGTGCCAGCAGGCGCGGGGGGGGGCATGAGCAGTTCTTC.

V is TRBV11-2 and J is TRBJ2-3, with a weak D call TRBD2 (6 bases). This CDR3 comprises 14 residues. Trimming removed 1 base at V and 5 bases at J, with 10 bases between. Germline lookup yields CDR1 SGHAT and CDR2 FQNNGV. DNA for the CDR3: TGTGCCAGCAGCTTAGGGAGGGGCGTAGATACGCAGTATTTT. The encoded protein is CASSLGRGVDTQYF. The full variable domain, its missing parts supplied by reference TRBV11-2 and TRBJ2-3, is EAGVAQSPRYKIIEKRQSVAFWCNPISGHATLYWYQQILGQGPKLLIQFQNNGVVDDSQLPKDRFSAERLKGVDSTLKIQPAKLEDSAVYLCASSLGRGVDTQYFGPGTRLTVL.

The rearrangement links TRBV5-1 to TRBJ2-3; TRBD1 matches at 10 bases. V dropped 4 bases and J dropped 1; count of bases not matched to a gene: 3. Germline V CDR1 and CDR2: SGHRS, YFSETQ. The CDR3 loop spans 15 amino acids. CDR3 in amino acids: CASSRQGAGTDTQYF. The CDR3 DNA reads TGCGCCAGCAGCCGACAGGGGGCGGGCACAGATACGCAGTATTTT.

The V call is TRBV6-5, the J call TRBJ1-6; 7 bases fit TRBD1. Looked up from germline, CDR1 is MNHEY and CDR2 is SVGAGI. J gave up 4 bases and V 2 bases, and 2 bases lay outside the gene matches. The CDR3 has 15 amino acids. The CDR3, as DNA: TGTGCCAGCAGTTACCGGGACAGATATAATTCACCCCTCCACTTT. Amino acids: CASSYRDRYNSPLHF.

V is TRBV9 and J is TRBJ2-5; 12 nucleotides agree with TRBD1. The V gene end was trimmed by 2 bases and the J gene end by 5 bases; junction bases not matched to a gene: 4. This CDR3 comprises 15 residues. Germline-derived CDR1 and CDR2 are SGDLS and YYNGEE. The CDR3 loop reads CASSVGTGGGETQYF. CDR3 in DNA: TGTGCCAGCAGCGTGGGGACAGGGGGCGGGGAGACCCAGTACTTC.